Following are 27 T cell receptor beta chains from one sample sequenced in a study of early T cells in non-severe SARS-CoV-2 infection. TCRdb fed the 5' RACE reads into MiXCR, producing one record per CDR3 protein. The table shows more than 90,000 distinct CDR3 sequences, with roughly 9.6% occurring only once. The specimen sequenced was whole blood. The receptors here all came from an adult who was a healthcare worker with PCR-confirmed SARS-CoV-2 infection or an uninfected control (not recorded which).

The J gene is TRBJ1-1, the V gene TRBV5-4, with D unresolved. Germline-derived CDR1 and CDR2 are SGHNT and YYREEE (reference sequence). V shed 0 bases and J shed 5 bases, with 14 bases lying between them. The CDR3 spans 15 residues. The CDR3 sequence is CASSLGAGGGTEAFF. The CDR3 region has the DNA TGTGCCAGCAGCTTGGGGGCAGGAGGTGGGACTGAAGCTTTCTTT.

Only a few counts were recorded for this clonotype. CDR3 in DNA: TGTGCCAGCAGTCTTACTACCGGGACTCTCCAAGAGACCCAGTACTTC. Protein sequence: CASSLTTGTLQETQYF. The rearrangement joins TRBV6-5 to TRBJ2-5; TRBD2 is a possible D gene (6 bases). Trimming pared 5 bases from V and 1 base from J, leaving 17 bases between. The CDR3 totals 16 residues. Germline V gives CDR1 MNHEY, CDR2 SVGAGI.

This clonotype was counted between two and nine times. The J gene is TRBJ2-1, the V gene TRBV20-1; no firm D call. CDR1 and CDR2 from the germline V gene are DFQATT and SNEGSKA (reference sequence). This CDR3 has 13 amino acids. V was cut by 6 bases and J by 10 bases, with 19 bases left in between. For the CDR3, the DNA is TGCAGTGCCCTACTAACTATGACGGGCGAGCAGTTCTTC. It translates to CSALLTMTGEQFF.

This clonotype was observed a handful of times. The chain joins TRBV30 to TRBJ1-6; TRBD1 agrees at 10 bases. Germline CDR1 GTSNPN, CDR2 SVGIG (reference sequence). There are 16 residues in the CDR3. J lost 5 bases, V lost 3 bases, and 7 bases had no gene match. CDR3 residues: CAWRPKGQGDNSPLHF. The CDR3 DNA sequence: TGTGCCTGGAGACCTAAAGGACAGGGGGATAATTCACCCCTCCACTTT.

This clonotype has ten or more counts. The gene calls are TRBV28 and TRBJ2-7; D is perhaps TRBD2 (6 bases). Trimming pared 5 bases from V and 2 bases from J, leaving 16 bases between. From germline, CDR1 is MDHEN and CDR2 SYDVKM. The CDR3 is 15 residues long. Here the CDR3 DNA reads TGTGCCAGCAGTGGAGGGAGTCATTACCCCTACGAGCAGTACTTC. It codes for CASSGGSHYPYEQYF.

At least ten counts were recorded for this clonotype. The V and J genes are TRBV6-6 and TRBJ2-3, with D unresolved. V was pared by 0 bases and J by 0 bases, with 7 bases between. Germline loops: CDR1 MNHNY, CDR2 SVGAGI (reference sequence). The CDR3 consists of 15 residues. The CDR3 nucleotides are TGTGCCAGCAGTTACTCTGGCGCTAGCACAGATACGCAGTATTTT. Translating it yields CASSYSGASTDTQYF.

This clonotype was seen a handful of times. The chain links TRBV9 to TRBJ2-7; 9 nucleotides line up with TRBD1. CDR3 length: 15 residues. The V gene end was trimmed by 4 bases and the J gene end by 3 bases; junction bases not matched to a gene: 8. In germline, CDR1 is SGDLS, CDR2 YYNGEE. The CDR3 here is CASSPGQGRFYEQYF. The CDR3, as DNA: TGTGCCAGCAGCCCGGGACAGGGACGCTTCTACGAGCAGTACTTC.

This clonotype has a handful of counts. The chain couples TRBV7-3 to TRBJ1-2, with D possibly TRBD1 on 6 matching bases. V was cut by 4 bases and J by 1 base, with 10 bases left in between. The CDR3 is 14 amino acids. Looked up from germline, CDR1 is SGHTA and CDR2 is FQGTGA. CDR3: CASSYDRNNYGYTF. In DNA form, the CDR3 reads TGTGCCAGCAGCTACGACAGGAATAACTATGGCTACACCTTC.

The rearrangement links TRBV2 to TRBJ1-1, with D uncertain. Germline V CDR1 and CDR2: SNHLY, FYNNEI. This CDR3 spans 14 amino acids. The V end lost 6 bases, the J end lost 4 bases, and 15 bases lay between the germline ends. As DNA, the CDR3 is TGTGCCAGCAGGGCGACGGAGGAGGCCACTGAAGCTTTCTTT. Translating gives CASRATEEATEAFF.

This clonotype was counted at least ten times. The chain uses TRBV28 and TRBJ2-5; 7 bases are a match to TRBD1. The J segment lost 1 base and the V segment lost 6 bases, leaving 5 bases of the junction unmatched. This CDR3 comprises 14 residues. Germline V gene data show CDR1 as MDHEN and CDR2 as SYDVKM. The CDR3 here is CASSNWDSQETQYF. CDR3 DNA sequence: TGTGCCAGCAGCAATTGGGACAGCCAAGAGACCCAGTACTTC.

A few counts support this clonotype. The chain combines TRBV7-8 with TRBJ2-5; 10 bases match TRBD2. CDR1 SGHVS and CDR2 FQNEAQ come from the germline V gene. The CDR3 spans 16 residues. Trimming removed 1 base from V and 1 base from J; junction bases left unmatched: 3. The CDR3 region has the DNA TGTGCCAGCAGCTTAGTTAGCGGGGGGTCCCAAGAGACCCAGTACTTC. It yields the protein CASSLVSGGSQETQYF. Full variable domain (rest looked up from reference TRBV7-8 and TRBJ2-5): GAGVSQSPRYKVAKRGQDVALRCDPISGHVSLFWYQQALGQGPEFLTYFQNEAQLDKSGLPSDRFFAERPEGSVSTLKIQRTQQEDSAVYLCASSLVSGGSQETQYFGPGTRLLVL.

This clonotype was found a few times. The CDR3 here is CASSPRERSNTEAFF. CDR3 coding DNA: TGTGCCAGCAGTCCCCGGGAGAGATCGAACACTGAAGCTTTCTTT. V gene TRBV12-3 or TRBV12-4 combines with J gene TRBJ1-1; no reliable D call. Trimming removed 5 bases at V and 1 base at J, with 14 bases between. The CDR3 is 15 residues long.

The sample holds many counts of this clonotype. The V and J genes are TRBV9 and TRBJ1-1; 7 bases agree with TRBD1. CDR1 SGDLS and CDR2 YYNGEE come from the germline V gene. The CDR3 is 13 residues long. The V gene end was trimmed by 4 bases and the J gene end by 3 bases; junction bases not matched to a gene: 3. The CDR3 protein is CASSSGQDTEAFF. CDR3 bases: TGTGCCAGCAGCTCTGGACAGGACACTGAAGCTTTCTTT.

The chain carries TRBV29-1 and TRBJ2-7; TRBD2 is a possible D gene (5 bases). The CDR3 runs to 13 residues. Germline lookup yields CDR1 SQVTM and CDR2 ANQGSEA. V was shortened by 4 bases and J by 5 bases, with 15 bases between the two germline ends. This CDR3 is CSVGPGSPDEQYF. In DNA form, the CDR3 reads TGCAGCGTTGGCCCGGGGTCCCCGGACGAGCAGTACTTC.

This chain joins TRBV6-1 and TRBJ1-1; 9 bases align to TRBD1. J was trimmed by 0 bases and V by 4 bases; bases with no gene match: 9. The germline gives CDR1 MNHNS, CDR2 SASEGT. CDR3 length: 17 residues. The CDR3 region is CASSAGQGNRVNTEAFF. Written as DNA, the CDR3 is TGTGCCAGCAGTGCCGGACAGGGGAATAGAGTGAACACTGAAGCTTTCTTT.

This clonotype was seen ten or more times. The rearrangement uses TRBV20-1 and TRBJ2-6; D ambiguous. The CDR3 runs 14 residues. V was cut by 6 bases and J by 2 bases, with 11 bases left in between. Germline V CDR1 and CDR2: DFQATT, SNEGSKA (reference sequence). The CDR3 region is CSAPEPTGANVLTF. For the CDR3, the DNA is TGCAGTGCCCCAGAACCTACTGGGGCCAACGTCCTGACTTTC.

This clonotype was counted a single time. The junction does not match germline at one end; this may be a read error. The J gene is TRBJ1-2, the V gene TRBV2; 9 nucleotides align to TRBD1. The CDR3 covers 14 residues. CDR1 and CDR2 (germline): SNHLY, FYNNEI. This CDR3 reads CANSSDRGDYGYTF. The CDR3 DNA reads TGTGCCAACAGTTCGGACAGGGGTGACTATGGCTACACCTTC.

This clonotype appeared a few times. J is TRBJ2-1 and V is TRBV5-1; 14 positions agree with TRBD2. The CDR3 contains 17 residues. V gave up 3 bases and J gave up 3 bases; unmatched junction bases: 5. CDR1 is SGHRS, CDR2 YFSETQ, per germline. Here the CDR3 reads CASSSGGLAGVYNEQFF. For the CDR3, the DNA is TGCGCCAGCAGCTCCGGGGGACTAGCGGGAGTCTACAATGAGCAGTTCTTC.

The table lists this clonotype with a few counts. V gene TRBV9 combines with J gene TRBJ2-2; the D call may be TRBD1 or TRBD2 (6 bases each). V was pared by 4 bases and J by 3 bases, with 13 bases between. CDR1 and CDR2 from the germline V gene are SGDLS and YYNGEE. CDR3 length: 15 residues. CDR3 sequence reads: CASSIWGADTGELFF. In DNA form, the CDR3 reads TGTGCCAGCAGCATTTGGGGGGCAGACACCGGGGAGCTGTTTTTT.

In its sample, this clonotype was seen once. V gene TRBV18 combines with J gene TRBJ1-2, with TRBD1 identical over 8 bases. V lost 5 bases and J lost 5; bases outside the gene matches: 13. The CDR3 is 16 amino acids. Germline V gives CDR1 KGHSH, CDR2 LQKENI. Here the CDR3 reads CASSSGANRGSYGYTF. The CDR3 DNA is TGTGCCAGCTCATCCGGAGCCAACAGGGGGAGTTATGGCTACACCTTC.

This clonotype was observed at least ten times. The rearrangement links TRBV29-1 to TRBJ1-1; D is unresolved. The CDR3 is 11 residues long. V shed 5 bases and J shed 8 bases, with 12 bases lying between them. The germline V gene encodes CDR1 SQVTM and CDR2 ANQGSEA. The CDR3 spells CSVSLGGEAFF. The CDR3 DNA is TGCAGCGTTTCCCTAGGTGGGGAAGCTTTCTTT.

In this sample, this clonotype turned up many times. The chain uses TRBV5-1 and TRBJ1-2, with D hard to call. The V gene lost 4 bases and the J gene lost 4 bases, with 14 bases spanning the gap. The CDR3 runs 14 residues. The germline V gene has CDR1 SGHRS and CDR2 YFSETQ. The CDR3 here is CASSINPAGYGYTF. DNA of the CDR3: TGCGCCAGCAGCATAAACCCGGCGGGCTATGGCTACACCTTC.

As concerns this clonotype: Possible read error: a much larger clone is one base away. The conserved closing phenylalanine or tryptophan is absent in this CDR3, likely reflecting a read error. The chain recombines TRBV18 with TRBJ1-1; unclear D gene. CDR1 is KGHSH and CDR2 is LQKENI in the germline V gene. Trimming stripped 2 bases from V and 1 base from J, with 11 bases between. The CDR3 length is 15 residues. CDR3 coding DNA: TGTGCCAGCTCACCAGCGAGTAACCGGAACACTGAAGCTTTCATT. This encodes CASSPASNRNTEAFI.

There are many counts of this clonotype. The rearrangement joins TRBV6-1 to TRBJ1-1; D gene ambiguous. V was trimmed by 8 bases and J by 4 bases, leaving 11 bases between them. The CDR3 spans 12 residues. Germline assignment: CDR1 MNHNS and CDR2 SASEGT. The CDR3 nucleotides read TGTGCCAGCTCGAGGGAGGGCACTGAAGCTTTCTTT. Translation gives CASSREGTEAFF.

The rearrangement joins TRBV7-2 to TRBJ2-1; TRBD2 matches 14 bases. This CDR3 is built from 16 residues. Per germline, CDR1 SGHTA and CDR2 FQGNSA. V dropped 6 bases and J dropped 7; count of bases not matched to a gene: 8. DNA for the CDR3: TGTGCCAGCAGGGCCGGGACTAGCGGGGGTATGAATGAGCAGTTCTTC. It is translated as CASRAGTSGGMNEQFF.

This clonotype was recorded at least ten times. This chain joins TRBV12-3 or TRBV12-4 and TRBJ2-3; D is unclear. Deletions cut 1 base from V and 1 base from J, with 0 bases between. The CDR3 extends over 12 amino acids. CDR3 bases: TGTGCCAGCAGTTTAGGCACAGATACGCAGTATTTT. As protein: CASSLGTDTQYF.

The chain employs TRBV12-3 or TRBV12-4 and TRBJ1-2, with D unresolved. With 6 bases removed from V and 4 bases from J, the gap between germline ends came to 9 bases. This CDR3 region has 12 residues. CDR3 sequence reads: CASSPRGYGYTF. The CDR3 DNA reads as TGTGCCAGCAGCCCGCGGGGCTATGGCTACACCTTC.